This T cell receptor beta chain was observed in a study of blood T cell repertoires in COVID-19. The CDR3 covers 14 residues. Trimming took off 1 base at V and 5 bases at J, with 9 bases between the two ends. CDR1 and CDR2 (germline): SNHLY, FYNNEI. Produced via immunoSEQ multiplex PCR; TCRdb's table is partial and in-frame only. The sample lists about 59,000 clones; 60% to 80% were seen once. This chain uses TRBV2 with TRBJ1-5; D gene ambiguous. Sequenced input: peripheral blood. This TCR was sampled from a man aged 80 or over with acute or convalescent COVID-19. CDR3 in amino acids: CASSEGRFDQPQHF. The CDR3 DNA follows: TGTGCCAGCAGTGAAGGGAGGTTTGATCAGCCCCAGCATTTT.